A single sample gave rise to the 20 T cell receptor beta chains below, sequenced in a study of cytomegalovirus exposure and HLA in healthy donors. PCR was performed using 60 Vbeta and 13 Jbeta primers. The protocol was immunoSEQ multiplex PCR, while the TCRdb copy is restricted to in-frame clones and leaves out a portion. The data contain approximately 150,000 clones, 82% of them singletons. Material: PBMCs. All receptors come from a man between 18 and 29 years old in good health and CMV-seropositive.

To note about this clone: Sequence at one end of the junction differs from germline and may be a read error. The V and J genes are TRBV7-7 and TRBJ2-1, with D perhaps matching TRBD2 (6 bases). In germline, CDR1 is SSHAT, CDR2 FNYEAQ (reference sequence). This CDR3 is 13 amino acids long. The CDR3 DNA reads TGTGCTAGCAGCACCGGGGGAAACAATGAGCAGTTCTTC. It translates to CASSTGGNNEQFF.

This chain links TRBV2 with TRBJ2-1; 8 positions match TRBD2. Germline CDR1 and CDR2: SNHLY and FYNNEI. The CDR3 extends over 16 amino acids. J gave up 5 bases and V 2 bases, and 8 bases lay outside the gene matches. The chain's CDR3 is CASSERGSGANNEQFF. The CDR3, as DNA: TGTGCCAGCAGTGAAAGGGGTAGCGGGGCGAACAATGAGCAGTTCTTC.

The chain uses TRBV27 and TRBJ2-7; 7 bases agree with TRBD2. The CDR3 covers 13 residues. Per the germline V gene, CDR1 is MNHEY and CDR2 is SMNVEV (reference sequence). J was trimmed by 4 bases and V by 0 bases; bases with no gene match: 0. The CDR3 protein is CASSLSGGYEQYF. CDR3 bases: TGTGCCAGCAGTTTATCGGGAGGGTACGAGCAGTACTTC.

This chain joins TRBV10-2 and TRBJ2-7, with D unresolved. Deletions cut 0 bases from V and 0 bases from J, with 9 bases between. The CDR3 consists of 15 residues. Germline lookup yields CDR1 WSHSY and CDR2 SAAADI. This CDR3 is CASSESGSNSYEQYF. The CDR3 bases are TGCGCCAGCAGTGAGTCGGGCTCCAACTCCTACGAGCAGTACTTC.

This clone was observed a single time. The chain links TRBV5-1 to TRBJ1-1, with D maybe TRBD1 (5 bases). Trimming removed 4 bases at V and 7 bases at J, with 11 bases between. The CDR3 length is 12 residues. Germline V gene data show CDR1 as SGHRS and CDR2 as YFSETQ. The CDR3 bases are TGCGCCAGCAGCCCGGCGGGGGATGAAGCTTTCTTT. Translating gives CASSPAGDEAFF.

This clone occurred once. The V and J genes are TRBV5-1 and TRBJ2-5; a possible D gene is TRBD1 (6 bases). CDR3 length: 13 amino acids. CDR1 SGHRS and CDR2 YFSETQ come from the germline V gene. Trimming removed 4 bases from V and 4 bases from J, with 11 bases in between. The CDR3 DNA reads TGCGCCAGCAGCCCAACAGGGAGAGAGACCCAGTACTTC. This gives the protein CASSPTGRETQYF.

This clone has more than one count but fewer than ten. V gene TRBV6-1 combines with J gene TRBJ2-5; 8 bases fit TRBD2. V lost 4 bases to trimming and J lost 5 bases; unmatched junction nucleotides: 9. Germline CDR1 and CDR2: MNHNS and SASEGT. The length of the CDR3 is 15 residues. The DNA of the CDR3 is TGTGCCAGCAGTGCCCCAGGGACTAGATTCGAGACCCAGTACTTC. It yields the protein CASSAPGTRFETQYF.

This clone was seen a handful of times. The V call is TRBV6-1, the J call TRBJ1-2, with D perhaps matching TRBD1 (5 bases). V was pared by 2 bases and J by 8 bases, with 18 bases between. The CDR3 totals 15 residues. Germline V gives CDR1 MNHNS, CDR2 SASEGT. This CDR3 is CASSEWEGRGGGYTF. The CDR3 nucleotides read TGTGCCAGCAGTGAATGGGAGGGGAGGGGAGGGGGCTACACCTTC.

The chain links TRBV6-5 to TRBJ2-3; TRBD2 matches at 9 bases. The germline gives CDR1 MNHEY, CDR2 SVGAGI. The CDR3 has 15 residues. V gave up 4 bases and J gave up 6 bases; unmatched junction bases: 8. The CDR3 spells CASSSREGRYDTQYF. The CDR3 DNA sequence: TGTGCCAGCAGTTCGCGGGAGGGCCGGTACGATACGCAGTATTTT.

This sequence joins TRBV19 and TRBJ2-3; TRBD1 agrees at 7 bases. V lost 3 bases and J lost 6; bases outside the gene matches: 6. The CDR3 runs 14 residues. The germline V gene has CDR1 LNHDA and CDR2 SQIVND (reference sequence). The CDR3 protein is CASSMGDRTDTQYF. CDR3 nucleotide sequence: TGTGCCAGTAGTATGGGGGACAGAACGGATACGCAGTATTTT.

As concerns this clone: The junction departs from germline at one end; a sequencing error may be responsible. The sample contains more than one DNA sequence encoding this CDR3. The genes are TRBV15 and TRBJ1-4; 7 bases map to TRBD1. The CDR3 spans 16 residues. From germline, CDR1 is LNHNV and CDR2 YYDKDF (reference sequence). Here the CDR3 DNA reads TGTGCCACCAGCAGTACAGGGGCACGGGCTAATGAAAAGCTGTTTTTT. This translates into CATSSTGARANEKLFF.

This clone has just a few counts. The J gene is TRBJ2-7, the V gene TRBV27; 10 bases match TRBD2. The CDR3 is made up of 15 amino acids. CDR1 MNHEY and CDR2 SMNVEV come from the germline V gene (reference sequence). V was pared by 4 bases and J by 7 bases, with 10 bases of the junction left unmatched. The CDR3 DNA sequence: TGTGCCAGCAGTTGGACTAGCGGTCCCCTATCTGAGCAGTACTTC. Its protein product is CASSWTSGPLSEQYF.

CDR3 in amino acids: CASSVGLAAIPYEQYF. As DNA, the CDR3 is TGTGCCAGCAGTGTCGGACTAGCCGCCATACCCTACGAGCAGTACTTC. V gene TRBV6-1 combines with J gene TRBJ2-7, with 8 bases aligning to TRBD2. The CDR3 length is 16 residues. Germline CDR1 MNHNS, CDR2 SASEGT. V shed 4 bases and J 2 bases; nucleotides not matched to a gene: 10.

V is TRBV6-6 and J is TRBJ2-7, with 7 bases fitting TRBD1. V shed 6 bases and J 3 bases; nucleotides not matched to a gene: 5. This CDR3 spans 13 amino acids. The germline V gene encodes CDR1 MNHNY and CDR2 SVGAGI (reference sequence). The DNA for the CDR3 is TGTGCCAGCAGGTCACAGGGGATCTACGAGCAGTACTTC. It translates to CASRSQGIYEQYF.

This chain links TRBV7-2 with TRBJ1-5; a weak D match, TRBD1 (5 bases). The length of the CDR3 is 14 residues. Trimming took off 5 bases at V and 4 bases at J, with 12 bases between the two ends. CDR1 and CDR2 from the germline V gene are SGHTA and FQGNSA. DNA of the CDR3: TGTGCCAGCAGCACCGACAGTACGAATCAGCCCCAGCATTTT. Amino acids: CASSTDSTNQPQHF.

To note about this clone: Its ends do not fully match the called genes, so a read error is possible. Other DNA sequences from this sample encode an identical CDR3 as well. V and J are TRBV27 and TRBJ2-7; unclear D gene. The CDR3 sequence is 13 residues long. The germline V gene has CDR1 MNHEY and CDR2 SMNVEV (reference sequence). The CDR3 loop reads CASSLSRAYEQYF. CDR3 coding DNA: TGTGCCAGCAGTTTATCGCGAGCTTACGAGCAATACTTC.

The CDR3 sequence: CASSVAENTEAFF. The CDR3 DNA is TGTGCCAGCAGTGTTGCGGAGAACACTGAAGCTTTCTTT. The chain has TRBV6-4 and TRBJ1-1; D is unclear. The V end was cut by 4 bases, the J end by 1 base, with 7 bases between. In germline, CDR1 is MRHNA, CDR2 SNTAGT. The CDR3 runs 13 residues.

The rearrangement uses TRBV19 and TRBJ1-1; unclear D gene. Trimming took 6 bases from V and 2 from J, leaving 4 bases between them. CDR1 is LNHDA, CDR2 SQIVND, per germline (reference sequence). The length of the CDR3 is 11 residues. In DNA, the CDR3 is TGTGCCAGTAGATTAAACACTGAAGCTTTCTTT. It codes for CASRLNTEAFF.

This chain joins TRBV28 and TRBJ1-5; possible D gene TRBD1, 5 bases. CDR1 and CDR2 from the germline V gene are MDHEN and SYDVKM. V shed 7 bases and J shed 4 bases, with 23 bases lying between them. The CDR3 is made up of 17 amino acids. CDR3 in amino acids: CASIPAAGPLWNQPQHF. The CDR3 DNA follows: TGTGCCAGCATTCCTGCCGCAGGGCCCCTTTGGAATCAGCCCCAGCATTTT. The full variable domain, with the rest looked up from reference TRBV28 and TRBJ1-5, is DVKVTQSSRYLVKRTGEKVFLECVQDMDHENMFWYRQDPGLGLRLIYFSYDVKMKEKGDIPEGYSVSREKKERFSLILESASTNQTSMYLCASIPAAGPLWNQPQHFGDGTRLSIL.

This chain joins TRBV7-2 and TRBJ2-1, with 8 positions matching TRBD1. CDR1 is SGHTA, CDR2 FQGNSA, per germline. V was clipped by 11 bases and J by 4 bases; unmatched bases: 4. This CDR3 region has 12 residues. The CDR3 protein is CASGGGYNEQFF. As DNA, the CDR3 is TGTGCCTCAGGGGGCGGTTACAATGAGCAGTTCTTC.